Described below is a single T cell receptor beta chain sequence and its context. This entry belongs to a study of blood T cell repertoires in COVID-19. As for the study in general: Material from acute and convalescent COVID-19 was sourced from the United States, Italy and Spain. PBMCs, B-cell-depleted T cells, or T cells were the source of the cDNA or gDNA that made up the material.

Source study methods: The assay estimated nucleated cells by amplifying reference gene primers. TCRdb keeps only in-frame clones here, not all; method: immunoSEQ multiplex PCR. V and J calls and clone size follow that table, whereas D and trimming were derived from the DNA. The table lists under 300,000 clones, more than 75% of them singletons. Source material: peripheral blood. The receptor's source is a woman in her 70s with active or convalescent COVID-19.

Here the CDR3 reads CASSQEARYNEQFF. CDR3 nucleotides: TGCGCCAGCAGCCAAGAGGCCAGATACAATGAGCAGTTCTTC. The rearrangement uses TRBV4-3 and TRBJ2-1; D remains unclear. V was cut by 0 bases and J by 4 bases, with 7 bases left in between. The CDR3 is 14 amino acids. CDR1 and CDR2 (germline): LGHNA, YSLEER.